Below, 11 T cell receptor beta chains from the same sample are listed, as sequenced in a study of spatial heterogeneity in lung cancer. As for time point: sample taken at primary tumor resection. Without sorting, whole RNA was sequenced from tumor, nontumor lung or frozen PBMC. TCRdb analysed the 5' RACE reads with MiXCR anew, one entry per CDR3 protein. The table includes some 15,000 distinct CDR3 sequences, just under 8% detected once. The source was PBMCs, collected at surgery. The source of these receptors is a female donor with early-stage non-small cell lung cancer.

Details on this clonotype: A read error may be the cause here, since a much bigger clone is one base away. CDR3 nucleotide sequence: TGTGCCAGCAGCCCCCCGGGGGCCAGGGCCAACGTCCTGACTTTC. This codes for CASSPPGARANVLTF. This chain connects TRBV28 to TRBJ2-6; D is perhaps TRBD1 or TRBD2 (6 bases each). CDR1 and CDR2 (germline): MDHEN, SYDVKM. CDR3 length: 15 amino acids. The V gene lost 6 bases and the J gene lost 5 bases, with 14 bases spanning the gap.

This clonotype appeared a few times. The chain joins TRBV5-1 to TRBJ2-1; tentative D call: TRBD1 (5 bases). Germline V gene data show CDR1 as SGHRS and CDR2 as YFSETQ. V was cut by 4 bases and J by 5 bases, with 16 bases left in between. This CDR3 comprises 15 residues. The CDR3 protein is CASSPLRGSHNEQFF. In DNA form, the CDR3 reads TGCGCCAGCAGCCCCTTAAGGGGTAGTCACAATGAGCAGTTCTTC.

This clonotype was observed at least ten times. This rearrangement joins TRBV29-1 to TRBJ2-1, with 10 bases lining up with TRBD2. CDR3 length: 16 amino acids. J gave up 4 bases and V 4 bases, and 10 bases lay outside the gene matches. The germline V gene has CDR1 SQVTM and CDR2 ANQGSEA. CDR3 nucleotide sequence: TGCAGCGTTGCCGGAGGGACTAGCGTGAGGTACAATGAGCAGTTCTTC. It is translated as CSVAGGTSVRYNEQFF.

V gene TRBV12-5 combines with J gene TRBJ1-2, with TRBD1 matching 7 bases. Per the germline V gene, CDR1 is LGHNT and CDR2 is FRNRAP. The V segment lost 5 bases and the J segment 3 bases; nucleotides outside the gene matches: 9. This CDR3 is 15 amino acids long. The CDR3 loop is CASGGTVRSDYGYTF. The CDR3 DNA reads TGTGCTAGTGGTGGGACAGTCAGGTCGGACTATGGCTACACCTTC. Complete variable domain (other parts from reference TRBV12-5 and TRBJ1-2): DARVTQTPRHKVTEMGQEVTMRCQPILGHNTVFWYRQTMMQGLELLAYFRNRAPLDDSGMPKDRFSAEMPDATLATLKIQPSEPRDSAVYFCASGGTVRSDYGYTFGSGTRLTVV.

This clonotype came up many times. The chain couples TRBV29-1 to TRBJ2-2; possibly TRBD2 for D (6 bases). This CDR3 has 12 amino acids. V was clipped by 7 bases and J by 1 base, with 7 bases between them. The germline V gene encodes CDR1 SQVTM and CDR2 ANQGSEA. DNA for the CDR3: TGCAGCGGGGGACTGAACACCGGGGAGCTGTTTTTT. It is translated as CSGGLNTGELFF.

Within the sample, this clonotype is medium-sized (0.01 to 0.1%). This chain uses TRBV29-1 with TRBJ1-1; 9 positions agree with TRBD1. Unmatched junction bases numbered 8, after V lost 6 bases and J lost 0 bases. CDR3 size: 15 residues. Germline values: CDR1 SQVTM, CDR2 ANQGSEA. CDR3 sequence reads: CSVWGQGSMNTEAFF. The DNA of the CDR3 is TGCAGCGTCTGGGGACAGGGTTCGATGAACACTGAAGCTTTCTTT.

This clonotype was observed many times. This chain connects TRBV7-2 to TRBJ2-7; unclear D gene. The CDR3 is 12 amino acids. V gave up 7 bases and J gave up 3 bases, with 10 bases separating them. Per germline, CDR1 SGHTA and CDR2 FQGNSA. CDR3: CASTQYGYEQYF. The CDR3 region has the DNA TGTGCCAGCACCCAGTACGGCTACGAGCAGTACTTC.

A word on this clonotype: One end of the junction does not line up with germline, which may come from a read error. V usage is TRBV9 and J usage is TRBJ2-7, with D perhaps matching TRBD2 (5 bases). CDR3 length: 15 residues. CDR1 and CDR2 (germline): SGDLS, YYNGEE. CDR3 protein: CASSVAPASSHEQYF. CDR3 in DNA: TGTGCCAGCAGCGTAGCCCCGGCTAGCTCCCACGAGCAGTACTTC. Filled out from reference TRBV9 and TRBJ2-7, the complete variable domain reads DSGVTQTPKHLITATGQRVTLRCSPRSGDLSVYWYQQSLDQGLQFLIQYYNGEERAKGNILERFSAQQFPDLHSELNLSSLELGDSALYFCASSVAPASSHEQYFGPGTRLTVT.

This clonotype has at least ten counts. The J gene is TRBJ2-2, the V gene TRBV29-1; 8 nucleotides agree with TRBD2. Germline values: CDR1 SQVTM, CDR2 ANQGSEA. The trim removed 7 bases at V and 2 bases at J, leaving 9 bases unmatched. The length of the CDR3 is 15 residues. The CDR3 reads CSGRKSGRNTGELFF. In DNA, the CDR3 is TGCAGCGGGAGAAAGAGCGGGAGAAACACCGGGGAGCTGTTTTTT.

This clonotype was recorded many times. V gene TRBV7-2 combines with J gene TRBJ2-7; D is uncertain. Trimming removed 4 bases at V and 1 base at J, with 17 bases between. In germline, CDR1 is SGHTA, CDR2 FQGNSA. The CDR3 contains 16 residues. The CDR3, as DNA: TGTGCCAGCAGCTCCCGCTACACAGCCGCATCCTACGAGCAGTACTTC. It encodes CASSSRYTAASYEQYF.

This clonotype was detected ten times or more. The V gene is TRBV2, the J gene TRBJ1-2; TRBD1 agrees at 10 bases. Germline CDR1 and CDR2: SNHLY and FYNNEI. The CDR3 loop spans 14 amino acids. The J segment lost 8 bases and the V segment lost 2 bases, leaving 5 bases of the junction unmatched. The CDR3 coding sequence is TGTGCCAGCAGTGAACTGGGACAGGGGTCCGGCTACACCTTC. It specifies CASSELGQGSGYTF. The whole variable domain, filled in from reference TRBV2 and TRBJ1-2, reads EPEVTQTPSHQVTQMGQEVILRCVPISNHLYFYWYRQILGQKVEFLVSFYNNEISEKSEIFDDQFSVERPDGSNFTLKIRSTKLEDSAMYFCASSELGQGSGYTFGSGTRLTVV.